The entry below describes one T cell receptor (beta chain). The sample originates from a study of blood T cell repertoires in COVID-19. Overall study context: Spain, Italy and the United States supplied samples that represented acute and convalescent COVID-19. Sources were T cells, B-cell-depleted T cells, or PBMCs; the material itself was cDNA or gDNA.

Per the authors' pipeline: Amplification from reference gene primers served as the basis for estimated nucleated cell counts. Profiling relied on immunoSEQ multiplex PCR, and the TCRdb table lists in-frame clones only, not all of them. V, J and clone size are those of that table, while D and trimming were read from the DNA. The sample holds about 59,000 clones, more than 60% seen once. Sequencing was carried out using peripheral blood. The source of this sequence is a human donor in a cohort sampled during active COVID-19.

The CDR3 region has the DNA TGTGCCAGTAGTATATTGGCAGGGGGCGCAAGGAGAGGCTACACCTTC. This gives the protein CASSILAGGARRGYTF. J is TRBJ1-2 and V is TRBV19; 8 bases are a match to TRBD1. This CDR3 comprises 16 residues. Per germline, CDR1 LNHDA and CDR2 SQIVND (reference sequence). V dropped 2 bases and J dropped 8; count of bases not matched to a gene: 13.